One and the same sample provided the 32 T cell receptor beta chains below, sequenced in a study of cytomegalovirus exposure and HLA in healthy donors (dated by TCRdb to 2015 to 2018). Libraries were prepared through the immunoSEQ multiplex PCR assay. The multiplex PCR relied on a mix of 60 forward primers for TCR Vbeta segments and 13 reverse primers for TCR Jbeta segments. TCRdb took over this immuneACCESS table, retaining in-frame rearrangements with V and J assigned. Such tables are incomplete; in checked studies, under half of the missing clones stem from an unresolved V gene, and the remainder is unexplained. The sample records more than 100,000 clones, roughly 14% of which are singletons. The ten largest account for over 1.5% of the sample. Material for sequencing was PBMCs. All receptors come from a woman aged 18-29 years in good health and CMV-seronegative.

The J gene is TRBJ2-7, the V gene TRBV11-2; 7 nucleotides match TRBD2. Germline V CDR1 and CDR2: SGHAT, FQNNGV. This CDR3 is 13 amino acids long. Germline trimming cut 5 bases from V and 5 bases from J; bases unmatched to any gene: 6. The CDR3 sequence: CASSPVGGDEQYF. DNA of the CDR3: TGTGCCAGCAGCCCCGTGGGAGGGGACGAGCAGTACTTC.

This clone was found a few times. This chain uses TRBV11-3 with TRBJ2-7, with a possible D match to TRBD2 (5 bases). The V end lost 5 bases, the J end lost 0 bases, and 11 bases lay between the germline ends. This CDR3 spans 14 amino acids. Germline CDR1 and CDR2: SGHNT and YENEEA. The CDR3 is CASSQDGNSYEQYF. The CDR3 nucleotides read TGTGCCAGCAGCCAGGACGGGAACTCCTACGAGCAGTACTTC.

This chain uses TRBV7-6 with TRBJ2-7, with 11 bases that match TRBD2. Germline CDR1 reads SGHVS; CDR2 reads FNYEAQ. The CDR3 spans 14 residues. V trimming: 2 bases; J trimming: 5 bases; junction bases outside the gene matches: 2. DNA for the CDR3: TGTGCCAGCAGCTTATCACTAGCGGGAGACGAGCAGTACTTC. Translation gives CASSLSLAGDEQYF.

In this sample, this clone turned up a few times. The chain combines TRBV19 with TRBJ1-1, with TRBD1 as a possible D gene (5 bases). Trimming left V 5 bases short and J 1 base short, with 11 bases between. The CDR3 is 14 residues long. Looked up from germline, CDR1 is LNHDA and CDR2 is SQIVND (reference sequence). In DNA, the CDR3 is TGTGCCAGTAGTGGGAGGGGTGAGAACACTGAAGCTTTCTTT. Residues: CASSGRGENTEAFF.

The chain uses TRBV28 and TRBJ1-6; TRBD1 might be the D (5 bases). CDR1 and CDR2 (germline): MDHEN, SYDVKM. The V end lost 2 bases, the J end lost 9 bases, and 11 bases lay between the germline ends. The CDR3 extends over 14 amino acids. The CDR3 DNA reads as TGTGCCAGCAGTTTAACCAGGGCGCGTTCACCCCTCCACTTT. Its translation: CASSLTRARSPLHF.

The rearrangement joins TRBV30 to TRBJ1-4; 11 positions match TRBD1. V shed 2 bases, J shed 11 bases, and the junction held 4 bases outside the gene matches. CDR3 length: 13 residues. Germline loops: CDR1 GTSNPN, CDR2 SVGIG (reference sequence). The CDR3, as DNA: TGTGCCTGGAGTTTGGGGACAGGGGGGAAACTGTTTTTT. Translated, it gives CAWSLGTGGKLFF. The complete variable domain, with remaining parts taken from reference TRBV30 and TRBJ1-4, reads SQTIHQWPATLVQPVGSPLSLECTVEGTSNPNLYWYRQAAGRGLQLLFYSVGIGQISSEVPQNLSASRPQDRQFILSSKKLLLSDSGFYLCAWSLGTGGKLFFGSGTQLSVL.

The V gene is TRBV6-6, the J gene TRBJ2-1; 11 bases fit TRBD1. There are 13 residues in the CDR3. The V segment lost 6 bases and the J segment 5 bases; nucleotides outside the gene matches: 0. CDR1 is MNHNY and CDR2 is SVGAGI in the germline V gene (reference sequence). Here the CDR3 DNA reads TGTGCCAGCAGGGGACAGGGGGACAATGAGCAGTTCTTC. Translated, it gives CASRGQGDNEQFF.

The rearrangement uses TRBV15 and TRBJ2-3; 14 bases are shared with TRBD2. The CDR3 is 17 amino acids. V shed 0 bases and J 3 bases; nucleotides not matched to a gene: 2. CDR1 and CDR2 from the germline V gene are LNHNV and YYDKDF (reference sequence). The CDR3 nucleotides read TGTGCCACCAGCAGAGACCGGACTAGCGGGGGGACAGATACGCAGTATTTT. Its translation is CATSRDRTSGGTDTQYF.

This clone was recorded a few times. The chain uses TRBV6-7 and TRBJ2-7; TRBD2 aligns across 11 bases. TRBV6-7 is classed as an ORF, of uncertain function. CDR3 length: 14 residues. Trimming cost V 5 bases and J 4 bases; bases outside gene matches: 4. In DNA, the CDR3 is TGTGCCAGCAGTGCCAGACTAGCGGGGTACGAGCAGTACTTC. Protein product: CASSARLAGYEQYF.

The chain joins TRBV14 to TRBJ1-4; D is unresolved. Deletions cut 1 base from V and 8 bases from J, with 14 bases between. Germline CDR1 SGHDN, CDR2 FVKESK. The CDR3 length is 15 residues. The CDR3: CASSQGKQAREKLFF. The CDR3 nucleotides are TGTGCCAGCAGCCAAGGGAAGCAGGCGCGCGAAAAACTGTTTTTT. Based on the CDR3 plus reference TRBV14 and TRBJ1-4, the full variable domain is EAGVTQFPSHSVIEKGQTVTLRCDPISGHDNLYWYRRVMGKEIKFLLHFVKESKQDESGMPNNRFLAERTGGTYSTLKVQPAELEDSGVYFCASSQGKQAREKLFFGSGTQLSVL.

This clone was recorded a few times. The rearrangement joins TRBV28 to TRBJ2-5, with a possible D match to TRBD1 (5 bases). The germline V gene has CDR1 MDHEN and CDR2 SYDVKM. The V and J ends lost 2 bases and 2 bases respectively, with 9 bases between them. CDR3 length: 14 residues. CDR3 bases: TGTGCCAGCAGTTTAGGTGGGGCTCAAGAGACCCAGTACTTC. It specifies CASSLGGAQETQYF.

This chain joins TRBV6-5 and TRBJ2-7; 11 bases match TRBD2. Germline CDR1 reads MNHEY; CDR2 reads SVGAGI. The CDR3 is 15 residues long. Germline trimming cut 6 bases from V and 2 bases from J; bases unmatched to any gene: 6. The CDR3 sequence: CASSPFSGRAYEQYF. The CDR3 DNA sequence: TGTGCCAGCAGCCCCTTTAGCGGGAGGGCCTACGAGCAGTACTTC.

In this sample, this clone turned up a few times. The rearrangement uses TRBV28 and TRBJ2-7, with 7 bases that match TRBD2. The germline V gene encodes CDR1 MDHEN and CDR2 SYDVKM. J was trimmed by 5 bases and V by 6 bases; bases with no gene match: 16. The CDR3 contains 16 residues. The CDR3 DNA is TGTGCCAGCAGCCCCTTGGGGGGGAGGGCCGACCACGAGCAGTACTTC. Translation: CASSPLGGRADHEQYF.

This clone was picked up many times. The chain is built from TRBV7-9 and TRBJ2-3; 9 bases agree with TRBD1. Germline values: CDR1 SEHNR, CDR2 FQNEAQ (reference sequence). V lost 5 bases, J lost 2 bases, and 14 bases stayed unmatched. The CDR3 spans 18 residues. Written as DNA, the CDR3 is TGTGCCAGCAGCACCCCGCGGACAGGGGCAGGGGTCACAGATACGCAGTATTTT. It translates to CASSTPRTGAGVTDTQYF.

The chain joins TRBV6-4 to TRBJ2-1; 8 bases agree with TRBD1. Trimming removed 6 bases from V and 8 bases from J; junction bases left unmatched: 12. Germline-derived CDR1 and CDR2 are MRHNA and SNTAGT. The CDR3 covers 15 residues. The CDR3: CASSRQGTTLDEQFF. CDR3 nucleotide sequence: TGTGCCAGCAGCCGACAGGGGACAACCTTGGATGAGCAGTTCTTC.

This clone was recorded a few times. This chain links TRBV10-1 with TRBJ2-7, with D maybe TRBD2 (5 bases). V was clipped by 5 bases and J by 3 bases, with 5 bases between them. There are 11 residues in the CDR3. CDR1 and CDR2 (germline): WNHNN, SYGVQD (reference sequence). CDR3 sequence reads: CASSSGYEQYF. CDR3 in DNA: TGCGCCAGCAGTAGCGGCTACGAGCAGTACTTC.

This clone was observed a few times. The rearrangement uses TRBV4-3 and TRBJ1-2; D gene ambiguous. Germline V gene lookup returns CDR1 LGHNA and CDR2 YSLEER. The ends were cut back, 3 bases at V and 8 bases at J, with 13 bases in the middle. The CDR3 covers 13 residues. This CDR3 reads CASSQRSSMGYTF. In nucleotides, the CDR3 is TGCGCCAGCAGCCAGAGGTCCAGTATGGGCTACACCTTC.

This clone has more than one count but fewer than ten. The chain has TRBV28 and TRBJ2-3; D possibly corresponds to TRBD2 (6 bases). The germline gives CDR1 MDHEN, CDR2 SYDVKM. The ends were cut back, 1 base at V and 7 bases at J, with 21 bases in the middle. The CDR3 has 17 amino acids. CDR3 residues: CASSLSPAASEPYTQYF. The CDR3 nucleotides are TGTGCCAGCAGTTTATCCCCAGCGGCTAGCGAACCGTATACGCAGTATTTT.

This clone was counted a few times. J is TRBJ2-1 and V is TRBV6-5; tentative D call: TRBD2 (7 bases). CDR1 is MNHEY, CDR2 SVGAGI, per germline. The CDR3 totals 13 residues. Between the trimmed V and J ends, which lost 3 bases and 8 bases, there was a span of 11 bases. CDR3 bases: TGTGCCAGCAGTTATCGCGGGGGCCATGAGCAGTTCTTC. Its protein product is CASSYRGGHEQFF.

The CDR3 nucleotides are TGTGCCAGCAGTTCGGACTATGGCTCTGGGGCCAACGTCCTGACTTTC. Translated: CASSSDYGSGANVLTF. This chain connects TRBV6-5 to TRBJ2-6, with TRBD2 as a possible D gene (6 bases). Per germline, CDR1 MNHEY and CDR2 SVGAGI. V was clipped by 4 bases and J by 0 bases, with 10 bases between them. The CDR3 loop spans 16 amino acids.

This clone has just a few counts. The CDR3 is CASRGPLPTGGAVGYEQYF. For the CDR3, the DNA is TGTGCCAGCAGAGGTCCGCTACCGACAGGGGGCGCAGTGGGATACGAGCAGTACTTC. The V gene is TRBV6-4, the J gene TRBJ2-7, with 10 bases aligning to TRBD1. Germline CDR1 is MRHNA and CDR2 is SNTAGT. Germline trimming cut 6 bases from V and 4 bases from J; bases unmatched to any gene: 21. This CDR3 contains 19 residues.

The chain recombines TRBV4-3 with TRBJ1-5, with TRBD1 as a possible D gene (5 bases). CDR1 LGHNA and CDR2 YSLEER come from the germline V gene. The CDR3 loop spans 16 amino acids. V lost 4 bases to trimming and J lost 2 bases, with 15 bases between them. CDR3 nucleotides: TGCGCCAGCAGCCCAGGTGGGGGGTTAGGCAATCAGCCCCAGCATTTT. Translated, it gives CASSPGGGLGNQPQHF.

This clone appeared a few times. The chain recombines TRBV15 with TRBJ2-1; no reliable D call. CDR1 is LNHNV, CDR2 YYDKDF, per germline (reference sequence). The V and J ends lost 0 bases and 0 bases respectively, with 9 bases between them. The CDR3 extends over 16 amino acids. The CDR3 coding sequence is TGTGCCACCAGCAGAGATCGCCCGAGCTCCTACAATGAGCAGTTCTTC. Amino acid sequence: CATSRDRPSSYNEQFF.

The J gene is TRBJ2-3, the V gene TRBV9; D gene ambiguous. Per germline, CDR1 SGDLS and CDR2 YYNGEE. With 1 base removed from V and 0 bases from J, the gap between germline ends came to 6 bases. The CDR3 contains 14 residues. The chain's CDR3 is CASSVIVSTDTQYF. The CDR3 DNA sequence: TGTGCCAGCAGCGTAATCGTTAGCACAGATACGCAGTATTTT.

V gene TRBV2 combines with J gene TRBJ1-1; TRBD1 aligns across 8 bases. V shed 6 bases and J 4 bases; nucleotides not matched to a gene: 10. Germline-derived CDR1 and CDR2 are SNHLY and FYNNEI. The CDR3 consists of 15 residues. The CDR3 bases are TGTGCCAGCAGCTATAAGACAGGGGTCAGCACTGAAGCTTTCTTT. Its protein product is CASSYKTGVSTEAFF. The variable domain in full, completed from reference TRBV2 and TRBJ1-1, reads EPEVTQTPSHQVTQMGQEVILRCVPISNHLYFYWYRQILGQKVEFLVSFYNNEISEKSEIFDDQFSVERPDGSNFTLKIRSTKLEDSAMYFCASSYKTGVSTEAFFGQGTRLTVV.

There are many counts of this clone. The rearrangement links TRBV6-4 to TRBJ2-6; D not certain. CDR3 length: 15 residues. Per germline, CDR1 MRHNA and CDR2 SNTAGT. The germline V and J ends were trimmed by 0 bases and 0 bases, with 3 bases remaining between them. CDR3 in amino acids: CASSDSSSGANVLTF. The CDR3 DNA reads as TGTGCCAGCAGTGACTCGAGCTCTGGGGCCAACGTCCTGACTTTC.

This chain joins TRBV18 and TRBJ2-5, with D maybe TRBD2 (5 bases). V lost 5 bases to trimming and J lost 3 bases, with 10 bases between them. Germline loops: CDR1 KGHSH, CDR2 LQKENI. The CDR3 totals 13 residues. This CDR3 reads CASSTSGEETQYF. CDR3 bases: TGTGCCAGCTCAACTAGTGGTGAAGAGACCCAGTACTTC.

The chain is built from TRBV4-3 and TRBJ2-1; 12 nucleotides align to TRBD2. V lost 0 bases, J lost 4 bases, and 4 bases stayed unmatched. The CDR3 runs to 17 residues. Germline V lookup: CDR1 LGHNA, CDR2 YSLEER. CDR3 residues: CASSQDPSGGAYNEQFF. Here the CDR3 DNA reads TGCGCCAGCAGCCAAGACCCTAGCGGGGGGGCATACAATGAGCAGTTCTTC.

J is TRBJ1-1 and V is TRBV19; tentatively, D is TRBD1 (5 bases). CDR3 length: 13 residues. Trimming cost V 6 bases and J 1 base, with 9 bases left between them. Per the germline V gene, CDR1 is LNHDA and CDR2 is SQIVND (reference sequence). The CDR3 spells CASSLGGNTEAFF. CDR3 nucleotides: TGTGCCAGTAGCCTGGGGGGGAACACTGAAGCTTTCTTT.

The J gene is TRBJ2-3, the V gene TRBV28; 11 nucleotides align to TRBD2. V shed 6 bases and J 4 bases; nucleotides not matched to a gene: 3. Germline lookup yields CDR1 MDHEN and CDR2 SYDVKM. CDR3 length: 14 residues. The CDR3: CASSLAGGPDTQYF. Written as DNA, the CDR3 is TGTGCCAGCAGCTTAGCGGGAGGGCCAGATACGCAGTATTTT.

This clone has only a few counts. The chain combines TRBV19 with TRBJ2-1; TRBD2 agrees at 11 bases. The length of the CDR3 is 15 residues. The J segment lost 10 bases and the V segment lost 5 bases, leaving 10 bases of the junction unmatched. CDR1 is LNHDA, CDR2 SQIVND, per germline (reference sequence). In DNA, the CDR3 is TGTGCCAGTAGTTTAGGGACTAGCGGCCTTACGGAGCAGTTCTTC. Its protein is CASSLGTSGLTEQFF. The full variable domain, completed using reference TRBV19 and TRBJ2-1, is DGGITQSPKYLFRKEGQNVTLSCEQNLNHDAMYWYRQDPGQGLRLIYYSQIVNDFQKGDIAEGYSVSREKKESFPLTVTSAQKNPTAFYLCASSLGTSGLTEQFFGPGTRLTVL.

This clone has a handful of counts. The chain uses TRBV11-1 and TRBJ2-4; TRBD1 matches 8 bases. In germline, CDR1 is SGHAT, CDR2 FQDESV (reference sequence). CDR3 length: 14 amino acids. V dropped 4 bases and J dropped 7; count of bases not matched to a gene: 6. CDR3 amino acids: CASSSDREINIQYF. The CDR3 bases are TGTGCCAGCAGCTCGGACAGGGAGATCAACATTCAGTACTTC.